The entry that follows covers one TCR beta chain sequence. The target antigen is unknown. V lost 1 base, J lost 6 bases, and 12 bases lay in between. The CDR3 has 14 amino acids. Germline V gene lookup returns CDR1 MDHEN and CDR2 SYDVKM. This entry belongs to a study of T cell repertoires in cytomegalovirus infection. One entry per CDR3 protein, called by TCRdb with MiXCR from the reads. The sample contains around 78,000 distinct CDR3 sequences, about 40% of which appear only once. J is TRBJ1-1 and V is TRBV28; perhaps TRBD1 as D (5 bases). The origin of this receptor is a human donor in good health (CMV status not recorded). Some clones in this sample may be carry-over from other donors' samples. This specimen was CD8+ T cells from cultured PBMCs, taken from culture after CMV antigen stimulation. CDR3 residues: CASSLSPPGPEAFF. The CDR3, as DNA: TGTGCCAGCAGTTTATCGCCGCCGGGACCTGAAGCTTTCTTT.